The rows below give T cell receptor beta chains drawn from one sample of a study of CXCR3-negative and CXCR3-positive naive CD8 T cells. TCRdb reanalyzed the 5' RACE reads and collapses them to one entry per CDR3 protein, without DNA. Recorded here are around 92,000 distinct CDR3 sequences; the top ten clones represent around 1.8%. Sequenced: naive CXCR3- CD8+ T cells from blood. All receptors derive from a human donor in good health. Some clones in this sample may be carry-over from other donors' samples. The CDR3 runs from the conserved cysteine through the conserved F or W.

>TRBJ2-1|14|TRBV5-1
CASSPGLADNEQFF
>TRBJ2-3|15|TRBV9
CASSPDGQGTDTQYF
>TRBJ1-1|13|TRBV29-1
CSTRRGQETEAFF
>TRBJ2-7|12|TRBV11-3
CASSSDGYEQYF
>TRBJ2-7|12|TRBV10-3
CAISGLGPEQYF
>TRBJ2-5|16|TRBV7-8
CASSLHLGLIQETQYF
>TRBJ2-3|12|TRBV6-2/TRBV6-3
CASSYPGGSQYF
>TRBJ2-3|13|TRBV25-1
CASSESLRDTQYF
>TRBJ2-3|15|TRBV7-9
CASSQPGQGSDTQYF
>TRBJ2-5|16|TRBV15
CATSVKTGIYQETQYF
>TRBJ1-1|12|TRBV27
CASGYGTGRAFF
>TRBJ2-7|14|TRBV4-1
CASSQGGGELEQYF
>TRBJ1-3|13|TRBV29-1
CSVELGFGNTIYF
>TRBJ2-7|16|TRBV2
CASSEEYGGIRYEQYF
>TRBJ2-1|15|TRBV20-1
CSARSLDRGDNEQFF
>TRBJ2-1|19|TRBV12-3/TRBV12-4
CASSLVGLAGGPMGNEQFF
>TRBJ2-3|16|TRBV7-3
CASSLIGGPSTDTQYF
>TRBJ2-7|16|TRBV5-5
CASSLDRGSPRYEQYF
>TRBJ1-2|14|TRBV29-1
CSVVGQGNDYGYTF
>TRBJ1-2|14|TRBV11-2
CASSTQTDSYGYTF
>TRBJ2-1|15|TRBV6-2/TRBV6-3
CASTSQGESYNEQFF
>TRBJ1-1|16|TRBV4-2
CASSQEPPGQMGVAFF
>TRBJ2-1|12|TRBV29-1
CSVAQLDGKQFF
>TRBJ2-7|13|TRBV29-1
CSVVQGGVSEQYF
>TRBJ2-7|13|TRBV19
CATLDRVAYEQYF
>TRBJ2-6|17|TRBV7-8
CASSLRDLLSGANVLTF
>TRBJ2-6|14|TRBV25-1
CASSSGSGANVLTF
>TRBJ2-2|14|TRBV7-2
CASSSSDYTGELFF
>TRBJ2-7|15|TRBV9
CASSAGTTTFHEQYF
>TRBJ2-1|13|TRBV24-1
CATGGGVDNEQFF
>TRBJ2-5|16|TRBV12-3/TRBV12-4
CASTLGLAGMQETQYF
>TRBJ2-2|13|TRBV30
CAWNGQAGGELFF
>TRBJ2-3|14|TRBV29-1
CSVVGRAREDTQYF
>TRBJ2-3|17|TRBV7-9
CASSSPSGRSPADTQYF
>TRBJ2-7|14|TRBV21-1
CASSARTVRLEQYF
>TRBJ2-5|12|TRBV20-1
CSASPNAETQYF
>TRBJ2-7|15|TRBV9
CASSAGQVPSYEQYF
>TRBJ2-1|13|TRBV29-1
CSLGLADGNEQFF
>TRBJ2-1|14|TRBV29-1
CSVEDRLGDNEQFF
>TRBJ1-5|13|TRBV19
CASHDRGVQPQHF
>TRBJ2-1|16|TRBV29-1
CSVETTRAGRRNEQFF
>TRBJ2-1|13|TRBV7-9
CASSLVSEDEQFF
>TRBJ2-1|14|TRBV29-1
CSVEEGSEYNEQFF
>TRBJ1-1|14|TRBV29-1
CSAKTGGSATEAFF
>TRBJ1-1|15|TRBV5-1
CASSDFGQTTTEAFF
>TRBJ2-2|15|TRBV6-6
CATSSGQGAGGELFF
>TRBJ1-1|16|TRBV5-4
CASSFDSLRMNTEAFF
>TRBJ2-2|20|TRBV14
CASSQGFLGRANRDTGELFF
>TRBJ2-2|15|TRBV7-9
CASSSSGGNTGELFF
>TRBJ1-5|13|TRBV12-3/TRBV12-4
CASSPGAVGPQHF
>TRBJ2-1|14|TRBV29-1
CSVEGLVVPDEQFF
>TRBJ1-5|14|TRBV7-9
CASSSGTVNQPQHF
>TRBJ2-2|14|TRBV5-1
CASRPDRNTGELFF
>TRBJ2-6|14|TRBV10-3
CAISEPSGANVLTF